These T cell receptor beta chains were read from a single sample in a study of OX40 agonist ivuxolimab in advanced cancers. Repertoires were generated with immunoSEQ multiplex PCR, while TCRdb's copy carries only in-frame clones and drops some. The sample holds tens of thousands of clones; 85% to 95% are singletons and the top ten take 0.35% to 0.55%. The input for sequencing was CD4+ or CD8+ T cells sorted from blood, taken in a trial of the OX40 agonist ivuxolimab. These receptor sequences come from an adult with an advanced solid tumor such as melanoma, head and neck, liver or kidney cancer. Each CDR3 is given with its conserved first and last residue. Fields, in order: clone size, V gene, D gene, J gene, CDR3 protein, CDR3 DNA. D genes are given only for firm matches. Clone sizes are given selectively: once, few, many, or a class where the clone is expanded.

size: -; V: TRBV6-5; D: -; J: TRBJ2-3; CDR3: CASSYGTHTDTQYF; DNA: TGTGCCAGCAGTTACGGGACGCACACAGATACGCAGTATTTT
size: -; V: TRBV19; D: TRBD2; J: TRBJ2-3; CDR3: CATKKLAGASDTQYF; DNA: TGTGCCACCAAAAAGCTAGCGGGAGCGTCAGATACGCAGTATTTT
size: once; V: TRBV18; D: TRBD1; J: TRBJ2-5; CDR3: CASSLVQGAETQYF; DNA: TGTGCCAGCTCCCTTGTACAGGGGGCAGAGACCCAGTACTTC
size: -; V: TRBV2; D: -; J: TRBJ1-4; CDR3: CASSHTWDIRNEKLFF; DNA: TGTGCCAGCAGTCACACTTGGGACATACGTAATGAAAAACTGTTTTTT
size: -; V: TRBV5-6; D: -; J: TRBJ1-2; CDR3: CASTANYGYTF; DNA: TGTGCCAGCACCGCTAACTATGGCTACACCTTC
size: -; V: TRBV10-1; D: TRBD1; J: TRBJ2-5; CDR3: CASSESRQGPRETQYF; DNA: TGCGCCAGCAGTGAGTCCCGACAGGGGCCACGCGAGACCCAGTACTTC
size: few; V: TRBV30; D: -; J: TRBJ2-3; CDR3: CAWSGPVLTDTQYF; DNA: TGTGCCTGGAGTGGGCCAGTACTCACAGATACGCAGTATTTT
size: -; V: TRBV6-5; D: -; J: TRBJ2-1; CDR3: CASSYRTTVSYNEQFF; DNA: TGTGCCAGCAGTTACAGGACAACAGTTTCCTACAATGAGCAGTTCTTC
size: -; V: TRBV11-3; D: -; J: TRBJ2-1; CDR3: CASSLDLGTSNTYNEQFF; DNA: TGTGCCAGCAGCTTAGATCTCGGGACCTCAAATACCTACAATGAGCAGTTCTTC
size: -; V: TRBV7-9; D: TRBD2; J: TRBJ2-1; CDR3: CASSLSLAESYNEQFF; DNA: TGTGCCAGCAGCTTATCCCTAGCGGAGTCCTACAATGAGCAGTTCTTC
size: once; V: TRBV27; D: -; J: TRBJ2-3; CDR3: CASSFRGAGTLTDTQYF; DNA: TGTGCCAGCAGTTTTAGGGGAGCAGGGACACTCACAGATACGCAGTATTTT
size: -; V: TRBV18; D: TRBD2; J: TRBJ2-7; CDR3: CASSSLAEASYEQYF; DNA: TGTGCCAGCTCATCACTAGCGGAAGCTTCCTACGAGCAGTACTTC
size: -; V: TRBV6-1; D: TRBD1; J: TRBJ2-5; CDR3: CASSDNRGQETQYF; DNA: TGTGCCAGCAGTGATAACAGGGGCCAAGAGACCCAGTACTTC
size: -; V: TRBV7-2; D: TRBD1; J: TRBJ1-2; CDR3: CASSSGTGGLDYGYTF; DNA: TGTGCCAGCAGCTCGGGGACAGGGGGGTTGGACTATGGCTACACCTTC
size: few; V: TRBV10-3; D: -; J: TRBJ2-7; CDR3: CAIRDSGEQYF; DNA: TGTGCCATCAGGGACTCCGGAGAGCAGTACTTC
size: -; V: TRBV19; D: TRBD2; J: TRBJ2-1; CDR3: CASSPYPSGTNEQFF; DNA: TGTGCCAGTAGTCCCTACCCTAGCGGGACCAATGAGCAGTTCTTC
size: -; V: TRBV30; D: -; J: TRBJ1-3; CDR3: CAGRTGSFGNTIYF; DNA: TGTGCCGGACGCACAGGAAGCTTCGGAAACACCATATATTTT
size: -; V: TRBV12-5; D: -; J: TRBJ1-1; CDR3: CASGLVGQPSAFF; DNA: TGTGCTAGTGGTTTGGTAGGACAGCCCTCGGCTTTCTTT
size: -; V: TRBV10-3; D: -; J: TRBJ2-5; CDR3: CAISGRGQETQYF; DNA: TGTGCCATCAGTGGCAGGGGTCAAGAGACCCAGTACTTC
size: once; V: TRBV2; D: -; J: TRBJ2-7; CDR3: CASSLQGRSEQYF; DNA: TGTGCCAGCAGTCTTCAAGGACGGAGCGAGCAGTACTTC
size: -; V: TRBV7-6; D: -; J: TRBJ2-7; CDR3: CASSARADEQYF; DNA: TGTGCCAGCAGCGCACGCGCGGACGAGCAGTACTTC
size: -; V: TRBV30; D: -; J: TRBJ1-1; CDR3: CAWSVGGTNTEAFF; DNA: TGTGCCTGGAGTGTAGGGGGGACTAACACTGAAGCTTTCTTT
size: -; V: TRBV7-9; D: -; J: TRBJ2-5; CDR3: CASSQREVQETQYF; DNA: TGTGCCAGCAGCCAGAGGGAAGTACAAGAGACCCAGTACTTC
size: -; V: TRBV7-8; D: -; J: TRBJ2-1; CDR3: CASSSDSVGEQFF; DNA: TGTGCCAGCAGCTCTGACTCCGTTGGGGAGCAGTTCTTC
size: once; V: TRBV30; D: -; J: TRBJ2-1; CDR3: CAWSWGLNNEQFF; DNA: TGTGCCTGGAGTTGGGGGCTTAACAATGAGCAGTTCTTC
size: -; V: TRBV19; D: -; J: TRBJ1-5; CDR3: CASKDGYSNQPQHF; DNA: TGTGCCAGTAAGGACGGTTATAGCAATCAGCCCCAGCATTTT
size: -; V: TRBV30; D: -; J: TRBJ2-1; CDR3: CAWSSTNEQFF; DNA: TGTGCCTGGAGCTCCACCAATGAGCAGTTCTTC
size: -; V: TRBV11-3; D: -; J: TRBJ2-5; CDR3: CASSLEGAGEQYF; DNA: TGTGCCAGCAGCTTAGAGGGGGCGGGAGAGCAGTACTTC
size: -; V: TRBV7-6; D: TRBD2; J: TRBJ2-7; CDR3: CASSLVPSGTSGGSSYEQYF; DNA: TGTGCCAGCAGCTTAGTGCCTTCCGGGACTAGCGGGGGGAGCTCCTACGAGCAGTACTTC
size: -; V: TRBV6-5; D: TRBD2; J: TRBJ2-7; CDR3: CASSYGTSGPYEQYF; DNA: TGTGCCAGCAGTTACGGGACTAGCGGTCCCTACGAGCAGTACTTC
size: -; V: TRBV19; D: -; J: TRBJ1-2; CDR3: CASRRIQARGGYTF; DNA: TGTGCCAGCCGGAGGATCCAGGCGAGGGGCGGCTACACCTTC
size: -; V: TRBV6-5; D: TRBD1; J: TRBJ2-7; CDR3: CASSYGTGGRNEQYF; DNA: TGTGCCAGCAGTTACGGGACAGGGGGAAGGAACGAGCAGTACTTC
size: -; V: TRBV19; D: -; J: TRBJ2-2; CDR3: CASIAPRGRNTGELFF; DNA: TGTGCCAGTATCGCCCCTCGGGGGAGAAACACCGGGGAGCTGTTTTTT
size: -; V: TRBV7-8; D: -; J: TRBJ1-2; CDR3: CASSLSGYGYTF; DNA: TGTGCCAGCAGCTTAAGCGGCTATGGCTACACCTTC
size: -; V: TRBV14; D: -; J: TRBJ2-7; CDR3: CASSQDSAGRSYEQYF; DNA: TGTGCCAGCAGCCAAGATTCGGCAGGCAGAAGCTACGAGCAGTACTTC
size: -; V: TRBV30; D: -; J: TRBJ1-1; CDR3: CAWSPGGSTEAFF; DNA: TGTGCCTGGAGTCCAGGCGGTAGCACTGAAGCTTTCTTT
size: -; V: TRBV5-1; D: -; J: TRBJ2-3; CDR3: CASSAADTDTQYF; DNA: TGCGCCAGCAGCGCAGCAGACACAGATACGCAGTATTTT
size: -; V: TRBV4-3; D: -; J: TRBJ2-1; CDR3: CASSQDASGGKGGEQFF; DNA: TGCGCCAGCAGCCAAGATGCATCGGGCGGAAAAGGGGGTGAGCAGTTCTTC
size: -; V: TRBV11-2; D: -; J: TRBJ2-1; CDR3: CASRPLAGPNVMSQFF; DNA: TGTGCCAGCAGACCTCTTGCGGGCCCCAACGTGATGAGCCAGTTCTTC
size: -; V: TRBV15; D: TRBD2; J: TRBJ2-5; CDR3: CATSSGLAGRETQYF; DNA: TGTGCCACCAGCTCGGGACTAGCGGGACGGGAGACCCAGTACTTC
size: -; V: TRBV11-3; D: -; J: TRBJ2-1; CDR3: CASSLGVWADNEQFF; DNA: TGTGCCAGCAGCTTAGGGGTTTGGGCGGACAATGAGCAGTTCTTC
size: -; V: TRBV20-1; D: -; J: TRBJ1-2; CDR3: CSAEQGWGYTF; DNA: TGCAGTGCTGAACAGGGTTGGGGCTACACCTTC
size: once; V: TRBV14; D: TRBD1; J: TRBJ1-1; CDR3: CASSRGTGNTEAFF; DNA: TGTGCCAGCAGCCGGGGGACAGGGAACACTGAAGCTTTCTTT
size: -; V: TRBV2; D: -; J: TRBJ1-1; CDR3: CASNRDLNTEAFF; DNA: TGTGCCAGCAACCGGGACTTGAACACTGAAGCTTTCTTT
size: -; V: TRBV5-5; D: -; J: TRBJ2-1; CDR3: CASSPTLSLYNEQFF; DNA: TGTGCCAGCAGCCCTACCCTTTCTCTCTACAATGAGCAGTTCTTC
size: -; V: TRBV18; D: -; J: TRBJ1-5; CDR3: CASSPEQYQPQHF; DNA: TGTGCCAGCTCACCAGAACAGTATCAGCCCCAGCATTTT
size: -; V: TRBV4-2; D: TRBD2; J: TRBJ2-1; CDR3: CASSQKRTAGGTYNEQFF; DNA: TGTGCCAGCAGCCAAAAACGGACTGCGGGGGGGACCTACAATGAGCAGTTCTTC
size: -; V: TRBV12-5; D: TRBD2; J: TRBJ2-5; CDR3: CASGLGGAGEETQYF; DNA: TGTGCTAGTGGTTTGGGCGGAGCGGGAGAAGAGACCCAGTACTTC
size: -; V: TRBV6-5; D: -; J: TRBJ2-7; CDR3: CASSYTHWTYEQYF; DNA: TGTGCCAGCAGTTACACACACTGGACCTACGAGCAGTACTTC
size: -; V: TRBV27; D: -; J: TRBJ1-1; CDR3: CASSPLTGPAEAFF; DNA: TGTGCCAGCAGTCCGCTAACCGGACCGGCTGAAGCTTTCTTT
size: few; V: TRBV30; D: -; J: TRBJ1-3; CDR3: CAWSPGVFIGGSGNTIYF; DNA: TGTGCCTGGAGTCCGGGAGTATTTATAGGCGGCTCTGGAAACACCATATATTTT